This TCR beta chain was found in a study of vaccination effects on CD4 cells after COVID-19. Pools of viral peptides were used by the ViraFEST assay to expand antigen-specific CD4+ T cells ahead of sequencing. Scientists isolated CD4+ T cells after a roughly ten-day culture period ended. The CDR3 consists of 17 residues. V lost 3 bases and J 2 bases, leaving 15 bases between the germline ends. Looked up from germline, CDR1 is SGHRS and CDR2 is YFSETQ. Some clones are missing from TCRdb's copy, which holds only in-frame ones; the method was immunoSEQ multiplex PCR. The table lists approximately 82,000 clones, around 70% of them singletons. Turning to this clone: Its antigen is not known.

Here the sequenced sample was CD4+ T cells from PBMCs cultured with HCoV-229E spike peptides, taken before COVID-19 vaccination. This chain joins TRBV5-1 and TRBJ2-6; D may be TRBD1 (5 bases). The sequence derives from a human donor who received a COVID-19 vaccine. CDR3 DNA: TGCGCCAGCAGCTACGGACAAGGGAATCCTGGGGCCAACGTCCTGACTTTC. Its protein is CASSYGQGNPGANVLTF.